This entry is about one TCR beta chain. Its specificity is not known. The CDR3 is 16 residues long. CDR1 LNHDA and CDR2 SQIVND come from the germline V gene (reference sequence). The V end lost 5 bases, the J end lost 0 bases, and 14 bases lay between the germline ends. Documented time point: blood 2 weeks post-SBRT. As to treatment: 15 Gy SBRT to primary tumor, nephrectomy 4 weeks later. Blood was sampled at baseline, 2 weeks and 4 weeks after SBRT. TCRdb's copy holds only in-frame clones and misses some; the assay was immunoSEQ multiplex PCR. Of some 70,000 clones listed, about 81% are singletons. These data are taken from a study of radiation and T cells in renal cell carcinoma. The study's findings and limits: From baseline, blood top tumor clonotypes peaked at 2 weeks post-radiation.

The chain couples TRBV19 to TRBJ1-5; D call uncertain. Sequenced material: blood, taken from a patient whose treatment included radiotherapy and nephrectomy. The TCR sequence derives from a man aged 55 to 69 with renal cell carcinoma. CDR3 residues: CASSGSGPYSNQPQHF. CDR3 DNA: TGTGCCAGTAGTGGCAGTGGGCCATATAGCAATCAGCCCCAGCATTTT.